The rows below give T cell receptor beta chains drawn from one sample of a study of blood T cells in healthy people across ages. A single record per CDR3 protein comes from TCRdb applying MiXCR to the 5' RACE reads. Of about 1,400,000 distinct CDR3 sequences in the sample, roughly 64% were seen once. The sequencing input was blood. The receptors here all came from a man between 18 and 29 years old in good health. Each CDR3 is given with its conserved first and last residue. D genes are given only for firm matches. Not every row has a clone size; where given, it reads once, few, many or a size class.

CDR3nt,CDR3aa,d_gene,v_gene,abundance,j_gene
TGCAGTGCTAATCAGGGAGTCACAGATACGCAGTATTTT,CSANQGVTDTQYF,.,TRBV20-1,.,TRBJ2-3
TGTGCCAGCAGTTACCGACCGAACTCAGGATATGAGCAGTTCTTC,CASSYRPNSGYEQFF,.,TRBV6-2/TRBV6-3,.,TRBJ2-1
TGCAGTGCTGGACGGACCCAGGATCTCGAGCAGTTCTTC,CSAGRTQDLEQFF,.,TRBV20-1,few,TRBJ2-1
TGTGCCAGCAGCAAACTAGCGGTGTTCTCCTACGAGCAGTACTTC,CASSKLAVFSYEQYF,TRBD2,TRBV6-2/TRBV6-3,.,TRBJ2-7
TGTGCCAGCGCACCAAGTAGCACAGATACGCAGTATTTT,CASAPSSTDTQYF,.,TRBV18,once,TRBJ2-3
TGCGCCAGCAGCCAAGCCAGGAACAGGGGGATCTACGAGCAGTACTTC,CASSQARNRGIYEQYF,TRBD1,TRBV4-3,.,TRBJ2-7
TGTGCCAGCAGCGAAACTTTTTCGTGGGCAGAGTCATCTGGGGCCAACGTCCTGACTTTC,CASSETFSWAESSGANVLTF,.,TRBV9,.,TRBJ2-6
TGTGCCAGCAGCTTAGACAACGACTATGGCTACACCTTC,CASSLDNDYGYTF,.,TRBV7-2,.,TRBJ1-2
TGTGCCAGCAGCGTAGTCGGGTTTGAGACAGTGGCCTACAATGAGCAGTTCTTC,CASSVVGFETVAYNEQFF,.,TRBV9,once,TRBJ2-1
TGCAGCGTTTTAGGACAGAGACCCTACGAGCAGTACTTC,CSVLGQRPYEQYF,.,TRBV29-1,.,TRBJ2-7
TGTGCCAGCAGGTTGGGACAGATCTACGAGCAGTACTTC,CASRLGQIYEQYF,TRBD1,TRBV12-3/TRBV12-4,few,TRBJ2-7
TGCGCCAGCAGCTTGGAAGCACAGGGAGCAGATACGCAGTATTTT,CASSLEAQGADTQYF,.,TRBV5-1,once,TRBJ2-3
TGTGCCAGCTCCGAGAGATCAGGGGCCCTCTACGAGCAGTACTTC,CASSERSGALYEQYF,.,TRBV18,.,TRBJ2-7
TGCAGCGTTGAAGCGAACAACTATGGCTACACCTTC,CSVEANNYGYTF,.,TRBV29-1,once,TRBJ1-2
TGTGCCAGCAGTTCCTGGGACAGCTACAATGAGCAGTTCTTC,CASSSWDSYNEQFF,TRBD1,TRBV28,.,TRBJ2-1
TGTGCCAGCAGCTCAAACAGGGGAGGATCTATCTTGGACGAGCAGTACTTC,CASSSNRGGSILDEQYF,.,TRBV7-9,few,TRBJ2-7
TGCGCCAGCAGCCTCACAGGGGGACGCCAAGAGACCCAGTACTTC,CASSLTGGRQETQYF,TRBD1,TRBV5-1,.,TRBJ2-5
TGTGCCAGCAGTGAGGGCAGGGATAGGGCCTACGAGCAGTACTTC,CASSEGRDRAYEQYF,.,TRBV2,.,TRBJ2-7
TGCAGTGCCAGTCAATCTGGGGCCAACGTCCTGACTTTC,CSASQSGANVLTF,.,TRBV20-1,few,TRBJ2-6
TGCAGTGCTTCCACCCCCTTCCCGACAGGCGAGCAGTACTTC,CSASTPFPTGEQYF,.,TRBV20-1,few,TRBJ2-7
TGTGCCAGCAGCGTGACTAGCGGGAGGTCCTACGAGCAGTACTTC,CASSVTSGRSYEQYF,TRBD2,TRBV7-8,few,TRBJ2-7
TGCAGTGCTAGAGATGAAGGAGGCGGCTACACCTTC,CSARDEGGGYTF,.,TRBV20-1,.,TRBJ1-2
TGTGCCAGCAGCGTAGATTTGGGGGACCCCCCGTATTTT,CASSVDLGDPPYF,.,TRBV11-2,.,TRBJ2-3
TGCGCCAGTCGGGTATCGACAGGGCGATCCTACGAGCAGTACTTC,CASRVSTGRSYEQYF,TRBD1,TRBV5-1,few,TRBJ2-7
TGTGCCAGCTCACCTTATGGACTATCTTTCCAACTACGGGGTTCACCCCTCCACTTT,CASSPYGLSFQLRGSPLHF,.,TRBV18,.,TRBJ1-6
TGTGCCAGCGTGAGCGGGAGGGCAGTAGATACGCAGTATTTT,CASVSGRAVDTQYF,TRBD2,TRBV2,few,TRBJ2-3
TGTGCCTGGAGGGGGGGTCGGTCCTACGAGCAGTACTTC,CAWRGGRSYEQYF,.,TRBV30,.,TRBJ2-7
TGTGCCAGCAGTTCCCCGAGGGGCGAAGAGACCCAGTACTTC,CASSSPRGEETQYF,.,TRBV6-5,.,TRBJ2-5
TGTGCCAGCAGCGTAGTGGCGGGAGGGCAGTTCTTC,CASSVVAGGQFF,TRBD2,TRBV9,.,TRBJ2-1
TGTGCCAGCATCATTGACAGGGGCAATCAGCCCCAGCATTTT,CASIIDRGNQPQHF,TRBD1,TRBV2,.,TRBJ1-5
TGTGCCAGCAGCTTAGGAAGTGGGGTAGGGGATACGCAGTATTTT,CASSLGSGVGDTQYF,.,TRBV7-8,few,TRBJ2-3
TGCAGCGTCCGATCCTACGAGCAGTACTTC,CSVRSYEQYF,.,TRBV29-1,few,TRBJ2-7
TGTGCCAGCAGTAGAGGGAGGGCGACAGATACGCAGTATTTT,CASSRGRATDTQYF,TRBD2,TRBV6-5,.,TRBJ2-3
TGTGCCAGCAGTTCCCCCAGCGGGGGCCCCAACTCCTACAATGAGCAGTTCTTC,CASSSPSGGPNSYNEQFF,TRBD2,TRBV27,once,TRBJ2-1
TGTGCCAGCAGTCCTTCCGGGACAGGGGGCAATGAGCAGTTCTTC,CASSPSGTGGNEQFF,TRBD1,TRBV6-5,.,TRBJ2-1
TGTGCCAGCAGCCAATTTGTAAGAGGAACCAATGAGCAGTTCTTC,CASSQFVRGTNEQFF,.,TRBV14,.,TRBJ2-1
TGTGCCAGCAGCTTACGCGGGAGCGAACGAAATGAGCAGTTCTTC,CASSLRGSERNEQFF,TRBD2,TRBV7-2,.,TRBJ2-1
TGTGCCTGCAGCCAACCGGGACCATTAGAGACCCAGTACTTC,CACSQPGPLETQYF,.,TRBV6-5,.,TRBJ2-5
TGTGCCAGCCGGAGCAACGAGATTAGCACAGATACGCAGTATTTT,CASRSNEISTDTQYF,.,TRBV6-2/TRBV6-3,.,TRBJ2-3
TGTGCCAGCAGCATTGGGGGGCTCCAAGAGACCCAGTACTTC,CASSIGGLQETQYF,.,TRBV3-1,.,TRBJ2-5
TGCAGTGCTAGAGTGAGGGATAATTCACCCCTCCACTTT,CSARVRDNSPLHF,.,TRBV20-1,.,TRBJ1-6
TGTGCCAGCAGCTTCCGGAGGGTTTTTAACACCGGGGAGCTGTTTTTT,CASSFRRVFNTGELFF,.,TRBV5-6,.,TRBJ2-2
TGCGCCAGCAGCCATTTACAGGGGACCGAGACCCAGTATTTC,CASSHLQGTETQYF,TRBD1,TRBV4-1,.,TRBJ2-5
TGTGCCAGCAGCTTAAGGCGGGATAATGAAAAACTGTTTTTT,CASSLRRDNEKLFF,.,TRBV7-2,.,TRBJ1-4
TGCGCCAGCAGCTGGACGGACAGGGGTTGGGAGCAGTACTTC,CASSWTDRGWEQYF,TRBD1,TRBV5-1,.,TRBJ2-4
TGTGCCAGCAGCGGATACCGGGTCCGCAGAAATGAGCAGTTCTTC,CASSGYRVRRNEQFF,.,TRBV11-2,.,TRBJ2-1
TGTGCCAGCAGCCAGGCTGGGGAAGTGTTAAATCAGCCCCAGCATTTT,CASSQAGEVLNQPQHF,.,TRBV3-1,.,TRBJ1-5
TGTGCCAGCATAGGCTACGAGCAGTACTTC,CASIGYEQYF,.,TRBV2,.,TRBJ2-7
TGTGCCAGCAGCGTAGACCACCCCACAGATACGCAGTATTTT,CASSVDHPTDTQYF,.,TRBV9,few,TRBJ2-3
TGTGCCAGCAGCCCCACTAGCGGGGGAGCCCTCGGGTACGAGCAGTACTTC,CASSPTSGGALGYEQYF,TRBD2,TRBV5-4,.,TRBJ2-7
TGTGCCAGCAGTTTCTCGATAAAGCGGGAGTCGGCAGATACGCAGTATTTT,CASSFSIKRESADTQYF,TRBD2,TRBV6-6,few,TRBJ2-3
TGCGCCAGCAGCCCCCGAGGGGAAACAGGGACTAGGGGGGTGGGAGATACGCAGTATTTT,CASSPRGETGTRGVGDTQYF,TRBD2,TRBV4-3,.,TRBJ2-3
TGTGCCAGCAGCTTTGGGGGGGAAGACTATGGCTACACCTTC,CASSFGGEDYGYTF,.,TRBV7-9,few,TRBJ1-2
TGTGCCAGCAGCCAAGACTGGCAGAACAGGGAGCTGTTTTTT,CASSQDWQNRELFF,.,TRBV3-1,.,TRBJ2-2
TGTGCCGCACGACAGGGGAACAACGAGCAGTACTTC,CAARQGNNEQYF,TRBD1,TRBV15,.,TRBJ2-7
TGTGCCAGCTCACCACCAAGCGGGAGAATCAATGAGCAGTTCTTC,CASSPPSGRINEQFF,TRBD2,TRBV18,.,TRBJ2-1
TGCAGTGCTAGAGAGAGAAGAATCAACTATGGCTACACCTTC,CSARERRINYGYTF,.,TRBV20-1,.,TRBJ1-2
TGTGCCAGCAGCTTAGAGAGCAGGGGGGTCTCCCATTTCTACGAGCAGTACTTC,CASSLESRGVSHFYEQYF,.,TRBV7-2,.,TRBJ2-7